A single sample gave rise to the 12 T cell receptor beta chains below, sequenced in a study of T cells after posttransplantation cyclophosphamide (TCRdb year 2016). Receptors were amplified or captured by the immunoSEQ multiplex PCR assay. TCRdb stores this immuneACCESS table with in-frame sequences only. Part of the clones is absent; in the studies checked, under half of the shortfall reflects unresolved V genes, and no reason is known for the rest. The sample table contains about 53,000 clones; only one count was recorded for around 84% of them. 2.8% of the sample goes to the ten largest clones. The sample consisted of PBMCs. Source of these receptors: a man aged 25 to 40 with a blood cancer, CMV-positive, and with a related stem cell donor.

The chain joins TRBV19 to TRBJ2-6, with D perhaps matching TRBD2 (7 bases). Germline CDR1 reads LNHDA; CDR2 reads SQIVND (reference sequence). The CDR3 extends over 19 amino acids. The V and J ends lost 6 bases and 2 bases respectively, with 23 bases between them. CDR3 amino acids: CASRTGLSRGGPGANVLTF. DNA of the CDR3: TGTGCCAGTAGGACAGGATTATCGAGGGGGGGCCCTGGGGCCAACGTCCTGACTTTC.

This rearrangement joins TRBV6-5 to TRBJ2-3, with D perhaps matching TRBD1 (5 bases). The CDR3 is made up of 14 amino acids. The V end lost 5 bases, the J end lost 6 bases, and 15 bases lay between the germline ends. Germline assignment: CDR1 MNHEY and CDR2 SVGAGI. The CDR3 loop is CASSRAGPWDTQYF. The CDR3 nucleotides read TGTGCCAGCAGTCGGGCAGGGCCCTGGGATACGCAGTATTTT.

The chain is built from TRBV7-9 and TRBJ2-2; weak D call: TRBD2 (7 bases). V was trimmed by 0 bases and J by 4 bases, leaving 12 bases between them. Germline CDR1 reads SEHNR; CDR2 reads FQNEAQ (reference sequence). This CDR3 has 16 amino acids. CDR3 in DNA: TGTGCCAGCAGCTTAGCGCTTGCGGGGGCCACCGGGGAGCTGTTTTTT. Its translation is CASSLALAGATGELFF.

CDR3 residues: CASSVDYTDTQYF. CDR3 nucleotide sequence: TGTGCCAGCAGCGTGGACTACACAGATACGCAGTATTTT. The chain carries TRBV11-2 and TRBJ2-3, with a weak D call TRBD2 (6 bases). This CDR3 has 13 amino acids. Germline-derived CDR1 and CDR2 are SGHAT and FQNNGV. Trimming cost V 5 bases and J 2 bases, with 8 bases left between them.

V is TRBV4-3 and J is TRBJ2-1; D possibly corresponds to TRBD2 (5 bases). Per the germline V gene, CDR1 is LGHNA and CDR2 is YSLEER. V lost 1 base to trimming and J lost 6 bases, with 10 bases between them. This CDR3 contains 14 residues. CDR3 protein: CASSQGGGSNEQFF. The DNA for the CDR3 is TGCGCCAGCAGCCAAGGAGGAGGCAGCAATGAGCAGTTCTTC.

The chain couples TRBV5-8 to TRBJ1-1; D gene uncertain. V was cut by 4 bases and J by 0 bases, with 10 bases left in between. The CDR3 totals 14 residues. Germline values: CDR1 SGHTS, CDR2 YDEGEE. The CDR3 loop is CASSLGVLNTEAFF. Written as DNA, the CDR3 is TGTGCCAGCAGCCTCGGAGTTCTGAACACTGAAGCTTTCTTT.

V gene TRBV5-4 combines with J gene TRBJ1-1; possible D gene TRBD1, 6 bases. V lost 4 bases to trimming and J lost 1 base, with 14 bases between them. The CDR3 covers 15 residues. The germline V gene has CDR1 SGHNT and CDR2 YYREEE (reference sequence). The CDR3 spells CASSGKDRENTEAFF. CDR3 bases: TGTGCCAGCAGCGGAAAGGACAGAGAGAACACTGAAGCTTTCTTT.

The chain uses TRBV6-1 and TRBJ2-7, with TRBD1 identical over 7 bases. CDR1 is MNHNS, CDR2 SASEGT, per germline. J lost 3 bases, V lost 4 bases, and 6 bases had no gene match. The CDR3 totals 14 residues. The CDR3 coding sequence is TGTGCCAGCAGTGGGATAGACAGGGACTACGAGCAGTACTTC. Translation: CASSGIDRDYEQYF.

The DNA for the CDR3 is TGTGCCAGCAGCCTGGGACAGGTCTCCTACGAGCAGTACTTC. Amino acids: CASSLGQVSYEQYF. V and J are TRBV5-6 and TRBJ2-7; TRBD1 aligns across 8 bases. J lost 0 bases, V lost 4 bases, and 3 bases had no gene match. The CDR3 sequence is 14 residues long. Germline-derived CDR1 and CDR2 are SGHDT and YYEEEE.

The CDR3 nucleotides are TGTGCCAGCAGCTCCGTCCCTCGCGGGACCAAAAACATTCAGTACTTC. Amino acids: CASSSVPRGTKNIQYF. This rearrangement joins TRBV11-2 to TRBJ2-4, with D possibly matching TRBD2 (6 bases). Germline V gives CDR1 SGHAT, CDR2 FQNNGV. The CDR3 is 16 residues long. The V gene lost 4 bases and the J gene lost 2 bases, with 15 bases spanning the gap.

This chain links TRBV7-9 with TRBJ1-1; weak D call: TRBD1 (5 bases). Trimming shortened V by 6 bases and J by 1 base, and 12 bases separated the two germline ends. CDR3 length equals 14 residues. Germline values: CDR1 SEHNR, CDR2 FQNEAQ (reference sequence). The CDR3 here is CASSSYRGNTEAFF. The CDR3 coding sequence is TGTGCCAGCAGTTCATATAGGGGGAACACTGAAGCTTTCTTT.

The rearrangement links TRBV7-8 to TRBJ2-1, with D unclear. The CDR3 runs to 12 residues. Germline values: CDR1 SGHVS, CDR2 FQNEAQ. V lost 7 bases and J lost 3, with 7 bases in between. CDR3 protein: CASNAYYNEQFF. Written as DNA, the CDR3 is TGTGCCAGCAACGCCTACTACAATGAGCAGTTCTTC.